Listed below are T cell receptor beta chains from one sample, sequenced in a study of blood T cell repertoires in COVID-19. The table came from immunoSEQ multiplex PCR; TCRdb's copy has only in-frame clones and leaves some out. In the table there are around 170,000 clones, 70% to 90% of which are singletons. Material for sequencing was peripheral blood. The origin of the receptors is a woman in her 30s with acute or convalescent COVID-19. Each CDR3 is given with its conserved first and last residue. D genes are given only for firm matches.

>TRBV2|NA
CASGGRTYTDTQYF
>TRBV19|TRBD1
CASSVRGQGDTQYF
>TRBV7-8|NA
CASSFAGEQPQHF
>TRBV28|NA
CASSLGVNYGYTF
>TRBV11-2|NA
CASSPSTYEQYF
>TRBV3-1/TRBV3-2|TRBD2
CASSQVSGSSTDTQYF
>TRBV10-3|NA
CAIGRSNTIYF
>TRBV18|TRBD1
CASSRQGTGDQYEQYF
>TRBV11-3|NA
CASSLDYTQYF
>TRBV9|TRBD2
CASSSGLAGYEQYF
>TRBV7-6|NA
CASSLVSTGPGNTIYF
>TRBV3-1/TRBV3-2|TRBD1
CASSQDRGGFGSSYNEQFF
>TRBV20-1|NA
CSASRSRAGEETQYF
>TRBV6-5|NA
CASSSGREANYGYTF
>TRBV3-1/TRBV3-2|NA
CASSQSGNSPLHF
>TRBV2|NA
CASSAYYGYTF
>TRBV3-1/TRBV3-2|TRBD1
CASWTGVGYTF
>TRBV7-9|NA
CASSLDSWGELFF
>TRBV10-3|NA
CAIGPGGYNEQFF
>TRBV28|TRBD1
CASSTLGQGTGELFF
>TRBV6-5|TRBD1
CASMRDSSYTF
>TRBV7-9|TRBD1
CASSFGQADQETQYF